The sample holds many counts of the clone carrying this T cell receptor (beta chain). The antigen is undetermined. The J segment lost 7 bases and the V segment lost 4 bases, leaving 10 bases of the junction unmatched. The CDR3 has 17 residues. CDR1 is MNHNS, CDR2 SASEGT, per germline. This sample's treatment: around 19 received Ad26.COV2.S at low or high dose, single or two shots; 5 received placebo; per-sample allocation not given. Sampling was performed 63 days after the first vaccine or placebo injection. This record belongs to a study of Ad26.COV2.S vaccination and SARS-CoV-2 variants. At the level of the study: The COV1001 Ad26.COV2.S trial arm included the donor. Study observations and caveats: Vaccine recipients and placebo recipients showed similar non-spike TCR breadth. The TCR-based breadth and depth measures might underestimate overall T cell responses.

TCRdb's table, derived via immunoSEQ multiplex PCR, lists solely in-frame clones and lacks some. The sample shows roughly 400,000 clones, around 89% of them seen only once. The TCR was taken from a person aged 18-65 years who received the Ad26.COV2.S COVID-19 vaccine or a placebo. Material: peripheral blood, obtained in a trial of Ad26.COV2.S vaccine versus placebo. The chain couples TRBV6-1 to TRBJ2-2; 12 bases line up with TRBD2. CDR3 nucleotides: TGTGCCAGCAGTGCCCCTAGCGGGAGGGCCCCTTTCGGGGAGCTGTTTTTT. Its protein product is CASSAPSGRAPFGELFF.